This TCR beta chain was captured by sequencing in a study of CXCR3-negative and CXCR3-positive naive CD8 T cells. Using triplicate sorts, 250,000 to 350,000 cells were collected each time from every CD8+ T cell subset. Naivety in CD8+ T cells corresponded to a CD45RO-CCR7+CD27+CD95- phenotype. The method, 5' RACE with UMI labels, was used to prepare the TRB cDNA libraries. TCRdb reworked the 5' RACE reads into one entry per CDR3 protein, no DNA. This sample's clone table lists 75,000 to 100,000 distinct CDR3 sequences. Germline V gene sequence: CDR1 MDHEN, CDR2 SYDVKM. CDR3 size: 14 residues. On this clonotype: What it binds is unknown.

The study, taken as a whole, reports: Much lower diversity was found in memory CD8+ cells, while both naive subsets had comparably high diversity. Compared with CXCR3-negative naive cells, CXCR3-positive naive cells showed more hydrophobic TRB CDR3s. The study found that naive CXCR3-negative and CXCR3-positive cells shared TRBV-TRBJ usage, while memory cells differed.

The J gene is TRBJ2-7, the V gene TRBV28; TCRdb's D gene call, TRBD1, goes unchecked for lack of DNA. The sample was naive CXCR3+ CD8+ T cells from blood. Subset specified: CD45RO-CCR7+CD27+CD95- naive CD8+ T cells expressing CXCR3 (TNR3+). This receptor was obtained from a human donor in good health. Some clones in this sample may be carry-over from other donors' samples. CDR3: CASSAGQGPYEQYF. Based on the CDR3 plus reference TRBV28 and TRBJ2-7, the full variable domain is DVKVTQSSRYLVKRTGEKVFLECVQDMDHENMFWYRQDPGLGLRLIYFSYDVKMKEKGDIPEGYSVSREKKERFSLILESASTNQTSMYLCASSAGQGPYEQYFGPGTRLTVT.